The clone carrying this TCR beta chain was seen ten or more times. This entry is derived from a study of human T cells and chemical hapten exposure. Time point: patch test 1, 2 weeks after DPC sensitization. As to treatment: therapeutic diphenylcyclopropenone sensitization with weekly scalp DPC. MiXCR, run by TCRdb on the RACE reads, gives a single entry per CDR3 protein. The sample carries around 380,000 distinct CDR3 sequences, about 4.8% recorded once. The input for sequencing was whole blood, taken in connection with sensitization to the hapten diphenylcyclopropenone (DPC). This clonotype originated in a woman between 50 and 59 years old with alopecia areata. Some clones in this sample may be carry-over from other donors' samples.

Here the CDR3 reads CASSWTGSGNSPLHF. The CDR3 DNA is TGCGCCAGCAGCTGGACAGGGAGTGGAAATTCACCCCTCCACTTT. The V gene is TRBV5-1, the J gene TRBJ1-6; 8 nucleotides line up with TRBD1. The junction had 6 bases not matched to a gene; V was cut back by 3 bases and J by 7 bases. This CDR3 spans 15 amino acids. CDR1 SGHRS and CDR2 YFSETQ come from the germline V gene.